Below, 27 T cell receptor beta chains from the same sample are listed, as sequenced in a study of beta chain features in type 1 diabetes. Reverse transcription of all isolated RNA meant that expressed TCRB transcripts were sequenced. Assay: immunoSEQ multiplex PCR; the TCRdb copy retains only in-frame clones and omits some. Of 620,000 or so clones in the sample, roughly a sixth were seen once. Material: naive CD4+ T cells from blood. Source of these receptors: a man younger than 30 in good health.

This chain connects TRBV19 to TRBJ2-3, with D perhaps matching TRBD1 (6 bases). Deletions cut 3 bases from V and 1 base from J, with 11 bases between. Germline V gene sequence: CDR1 LNHDA, CDR2 SQIVND (reference sequence). The CDR3 spans 15 residues. CDR3 nucleotides: TGTGCCAGTAGTATCCAGGGGCGGGGCACAGATACGCAGTATTTT. Amino acids: CASSIQGRGTDTQYF.

This clone was seen a handful of times. This CDR3 is CVIRAATYGYTF. The DNA of the CDR3 is TGTGTCATACGCGCGGCAACGTATGGCTACACCTTC. The gene calls are TRBV28 and TRBJ1-2; D is uncertain. Germline V gene lookup returns CDR1 MDHEN and CDR2 SYDVKM. The CDR3 covers 12 residues.

V usage is TRBV29-1 and J usage is TRBJ2-2; 7 bases line up with TRBD2. J gave up 2 bases and V 7 bases, and 7 bases lay outside the gene matches. From germline, CDR1 is SQVTM and CDR2 ANQGSEA. CDR3 length: 14 amino acids. The CDR3 DNA reads TGCAGCGGGGGCTCTAGCGGTAACACCGGGGAGCTGTTTTTT. This encodes CSGGSSGNTGELFF.

A few counts support this clone. V usage is TRBV14 and J usage is TRBJ1-2, with D hard to call. This CDR3 comprises 13 residues. Germline-derived CDR1 and CDR2 are SGHDN and FVKESK. The V end lost 1 base, the J end lost 3 bases, and 6 bases lay between the germline ends. The CDR3 sequence: CASSQGVHYGYTF. The CDR3 nucleotides are TGTGCCAGCAGCCAAGGAGTTCACTATGGCTACACCTTC.

CDR3 amino acids: CASSQVGGRNEQFF. CDR3 bases: TGCGCCAGCAGCCAAGTGGGGGGTAGGAATGAGCAGTTCTTC. This chain connects TRBV4-1 to TRBJ2-1, with D possibly being TRBD2 (6 bases). Germline values: CDR1 MGHRA, CDR2 YSYEKL. Trimming shortened V by 1 base and J by 7 bases, and 11 bases separated the two germline ends. This CDR3 is 14 amino acids long.

This clone has more than one count but fewer than ten. The chain links TRBV18 to TRBJ1-1; no clear D gene. Germline V gene data show CDR1 as KGHSH and CDR2 as LQKENI. Trimming removed 2 bases at V and 5 bases at J, with 12 bases between. The CDR3 has 14 amino acids. The CDR3 sequence: CASSPLVGGTEAFF. CDR3 sequence (DNA): TGTGCCAGCTCACCATTGGTAGGTGGAACTGAAGCTTTCTTT. Variable domain in full (rest from reference TRBV18 and TRBJ1-1): NAGVMQNPRHLVRRRGQEARLRCSPMKGHSHVYWYRQLPEEGLKFMVYLQKENIIDESGMPKERFSAEFPKEGPSILRIQQVVRGDSAAYFCASSPLVGGTEAFFGQGTRLTVV.

Points on this clone: At one end the junction does not follow the germline gene, possibly because of a read error. This chain uses TRBV7-2 with TRBJ2-3; D is uncertain. From germline, CDR1 is SGHTA and CDR2 FQGNSA. The CDR3 extends over 15 amino acids. The CDR3 DNA is TGTGCCATCAGCTTCCGTCAGCCAGTCACAGATACGCAGTATTTT. Amino acid sequence: CAISFRQPVTDTQYF.

The rearrangement links TRBV4-1 to TRBJ2-1; TRBD2 aligns across 9 bases. The ends lost 7 bases at V and 0 bases at J; junction bases unmatched: 4. The CDR3 has 15 residues. The V gene's germline CDR1 is MGHRA and CDR2 YSYEKL. CDR3: CASTKREVSYNEQFF. In DNA, the CDR3 is TGCGCCAGCACCAAGCGGGAGGTCTCCTACAATGAGCAGTTCTTC.

The V and J genes are TRBV2 and TRBJ2-7; the D is unclear. V was clipped by 8 bases and J by 2 bases, with 16 bases between them. In germline, CDR1 is SNHLY, CDR2 FYNNEI. The CDR3 runs 14 residues. The CDR3 spells CASLDLTSPYEQYF. The CDR3, as DNA: TGTGCCAGCCTCGACCTGACTTCCCCCTACGAGCAGTACTTC.

There are a few counts of this clone. This chain joins TRBV19 and TRBJ2-3, with 8 bases that match TRBD1. This CDR3 has 15 residues. The trim removed 5 bases at V and 4 bases at J, leaving 8 bases unmatched. The germline CDR1 and CDR2 sequences are LNHDA and SQIVND (reference sequence). The CDR3 reads CASSVGRGLADTQYF. The DNA for the CDR3 is TGTGCCAGTAGTGTTGGCAGGGGGCTTGCAGATACGCAGTATTTT. The whole variable domain, filled in from reference TRBV19 and TRBJ2-3, reads DGGITQSPKYLFRKEGQNVTLSCEQNLNHDAMYWYRQDPGQGLRLIYYSQIVNDFQKGDIAEGYSVSREKKESFPLTVTSAQKNPTAFYLCASSVGRGLADTQYFGPGTRLTVL.

V and J are TRBV7-2 and TRBJ2-5, with a possible D match to TRBD1 (6 bases). Trimming took 0 bases from V and 5 from J, leaving 19 bases between them. Germline V gives CDR1 SGHTA, CDR2 FQGNSA. The CDR3 totals 17 residues. CDR3: CASSLARGMAGGETQYF. The CDR3 region has the DNA TGTGCCAGCAGCTTAGCGAGGGGGATGGCGGGTGGGGAGACCCAGTACTTC.

The CDR3 is CASRKGTYGYTF. The CDR3 nucleotides read TGTGCCAGCAGAAAGGGGACGTATGGCTACACCTTC. The chain joins TRBV7-9 to TRBJ1-2, with D possibly being TRBD1 (5 bases). V gave up 6 bases and J gave up 5 bases, with 10 bases separating them. There are 12 residues in the CDR3. CDR1 and CDR2 from the germline V gene are SEHNR and FQNEAQ (reference sequence).

CDR3 in amino acids: CASSLGSRGGLSYNEQFF. DNA for the CDR3: TGTGCCAGCAGCTTGGGATCCAGGGGTGGTTTGTCCTACAATGAGCAGTTCTTC. The chain carries TRBV5-4 and TRBJ2-1; possible D gene TRBD1, 6 bases. This CDR3 region has 18 residues. The V and J ends lost 0 bases and 1 base respectively, with 17 bases between them. The V gene's germline CDR1 is SGHNT and CDR2 YYREEE (reference sequence).

The table lists this clone with a few counts. The chain combines TRBV4-3 with TRBJ2-3; 8 nucleotides line up with TRBD2. V dropped 0 bases and J dropped 5; count of bases not matched to a gene: 10. The V gene's germline CDR1 is LGHNA and CDR2 YSLEER. The length of the CDR3 is 17 residues. As DNA, the CDR3 is TGCGCCAGCAGCCAAGATAGGCCTAGCGGGTCTCGAGATACGCAGTATTTT. Protein product: CASSQDRPSGSRDTQYF.

The J gene is TRBJ2-3, the V gene TRBV7-2; 7 nucleotides line up with TRBD1. V lost 2 bases, J lost 4 bases, and 3 bases stayed unmatched. Germline loops: CDR1 SGHTA, CDR2 FQGNSA. This CDR3 region has 14 residues. The CDR3 region has the DNA TGTGCCAGCAGCTTACTGACAGGGTCAGATACGCAGTATTTT. Its protein product is CASSLLTGSDTQYF.

The chain recombines TRBV5-1 with TRBJ2-3; tentatively, D is TRBD1 or TRBD2 (5 bases each). The length of the CDR3 is 19 residues. V was shortened by 0 bases and J by 2 bases, with 22 bases between the two germline ends. In germline, CDR1 is SGHRS, CDR2 YFSETQ. In DNA form, the CDR3 reads TGCGCCAGCAGCTTGGGGCAGGGCGGACTCTTAGCCCCCACAGATACGCAGTATTTT. This sequence encodes CASSLGQGGLLAPTDTQYF.

V usage is TRBV5-1 and J usage is TRBJ2-3, with D perhaps matching TRBD1 (6 bases). In germline, CDR1 is SGHRS, CDR2 YFSETQ. V gave up 0 bases and J gave up 4 bases, with 12 bases separating them. The CDR3 covers 15 residues. DNA of the CDR3: TGCGCCAGCAGCTTGGCCCAGGGGTTGTCAGATACGCAGTATTTT. Protein: CASSLAQGLSDTQYF.

This clone has more than one count but fewer than ten. The rearrangement uses TRBV6-6 and TRBJ1-2; D is possibly TRBD1 (5 bases). Trimming stripped 8 bases from V and 2 bases from J, with 6 bases between. This CDR3 is 11 amino acids long. CDR1 and CDR2 from the germline V gene are MNHNY and SVGAGI (reference sequence). The CDR3 DNA sequence: TGTGCCAGCCAGGGCAACTATGGCTACACCTTC. Translated, it gives CASQGNYGYTF.

This chain links TRBV7-8 with TRBJ1-4; D might be TRBD1 (5 bases). Germline CDR1 is SGHVS and CDR2 is FQNEAQ. The CDR3 contains 13 residues. Trimming cost V 0 bases and J 10 bases, with 9 bases left between them. The CDR3 DNA follows: TGTGCCAGCAGCTTAGCGCGGGGGGGAAAACTGTTTTTT. It is translated as CASSLARGGKLFF.

This chain connects TRBV18 to TRBJ1-1; 10 bases align to TRBD1. V lost 4 bases to trimming and J lost 5 bases; unmatched junction nucleotides: 4. The CDR3 has 14 amino acids. Germline CDR1 is KGHSH and CDR2 is LQKENI. In DNA, the CDR3 is TGTGCCAGCTCACGGGACAGGGGTAGGACTGAAGCTTTCTTT. It specifies CASSRDRGRTEAFF.

J is TRBJ2-7 and V is TRBV10-3; tentatively, D is TRBD1 (6 bases). CDR1 is ENHRY and CDR2 is SYGVKD in the germline V gene. The CDR3 extends over 15 amino acids. Trimming removed 0 bases from V and 5 bases from J, with 14 bases in between. The CDR3 reads CAISESRQVSHEQYF. The CDR3 DNA reads as TGTGCCATCAGTGAGTCCCGACAGGTGTCCCACGAGCAGTACTTC.

This sequence joins TRBV7-3 and TRBJ1-1; the D is unclear. The CDR3 is made up of 12 amino acids. CDR1 SGHTA and CDR2 FQGTGA come from the germline V gene. Between the trimmed V and J ends, which lost 5 bases and 5 bases, there was a span of 9 bases. The CDR3 region is CASSHPDTEAFF. The CDR3 DNA follows: TGTGCCAGCAGCCATCCAGATACTGAAGCTTTCTTT.

This clone appeared a few times. Other DNA sequences from this sample encode an identical CDR3 as well. The chain joins TRBV5-4 to TRBJ2-5; 10 nucleotides line up with TRBD1. V trimming: 4 bases; J trimming: 2 bases; junction bases outside the gene matches: 5. There are 15 residues in the CDR3. Germline V CDR1 and CDR2: SGHNT, YYREEE (reference sequence). The CDR3 DNA reads TGTGCCAGCAGCCTGGGGACAGGGGAGCAAGAGACCCAGTACTTC. It codes for CASSLGTGEQETQYF.

As regards this clone: Other DNA sequences of this sample code for an identical CDR3. This chain joins TRBV7-2 and TRBJ2-4; no clear D. This CDR3 comprises 15 residues. V lost 0 bases and J lost 0, with 6 bases in between. CDR1 is SGHTA and CDR2 is FQGNSA in the germline V gene. The CDR3 DNA reads as TGTGCCAGCAGCTTAGCTTCGCTAGCCAAAAACATTCAGTACTTC. Translating it yields CASSLASLAKNIQYF.

This rearrangement joins TRBV7-9 to TRBJ1-2; a weak D match, TRBD1 (6 bases). The CDR3 is made up of 15 amino acids. Trimming shortened V by 0 bases and J by 8 bases, and 16 bases separated the two germline ends. Germline CDR1 and CDR2: SEHNR and FQNEAQ (reference sequence). The DNA of the CDR3 is TGTGCCAGCAGCTTAGCGAGACCAGGGGTAGGAGGCTACACCTTC. Translated, it gives CASSLARPGVGGYTF.

This clone occurred a few times. This chain links TRBV7-9 with TRBJ2-1, with D perhaps matching TRBD1 or TRBD2 (5 bases each). V was trimmed by 4 bases and J by 3 bases, leaving 13 bases between them. Germline loops: CDR1 SEHNR, CDR2 FQNEAQ (reference sequence). The CDR3 loop spans 15 amino acids. This CDR3 is CASSYPGPSYNEQFF. Here the CDR3 DNA reads TGTGCCAGCAGCTACCCGGGACCTAGCTACAATGAGCAGTTCTTC.

The rearrangement uses TRBV9 and TRBJ2-3; tentatively, D is TRBD1 or TRBD2 (6 bases each). V lost 4 bases and J 0 bases, leaving 18 bases between the germline ends. The germline CDR1 and CDR2 sequences are SGDLS and YYNGEE. The CDR3 is 17 residues long. The CDR3 DNA is TGTGCCAGCAGCCCGGAGGGGGTCGGGAGTAGCACAGATACGCAGTATTTT. Translated: CASSPEGVGSSTDTQYF.